This entry features one T cell receptor (beta chain) sequence. This CDR3 is 15 amino acids long. In germline, CDR1 is SGHTA, CDR2 FQGTGA. Trimming took 5 bases from V and 2 from J, leaving 10 bases between them. This specimen belongs to a study of blood T cell repertoires in COVID-19. Study details: From the United States, Italy and Spain came samples of acute and convalescent COVID-19. T cells, B-cell-depleted T cells, or PBMCs provided the cDNA or gDNA that served as material.

Original processing methods: Estimation of nucleated cell counts was performed using reference gene primer amplification. The table came from immunoSEQ multiplex PCR; TCRdb's copy has only in-frame clones and leaves some out. V and J calls and clone size are those listed in that table; D and trimming were worked out from the DNA. The top ten hold about a sixth of the sample, which has 95,000 to 150,000 clones, just under 80% seen once. The receptor comes from a man in his sixties with active or convalescent COVID-19. The V gene is TRBV7-3, the J gene TRBJ2-6; the D is unclear. The sequencing input was peripheral blood. The CDR3 loop reads CASSPQVAGANVLTF. The CDR3 coding sequence is TGTGCCAGCAGCCCGCAGGTGGCTGGGGCCAACGTCCTGACTTTC.